This T cell receptor beta chain is from a study of T cells in Graves' hyperthyroidism and ophthalmopathy. This clonotype has at least ten counts. TCR beta CDR3 regions were amplified from RNA transcripts. With the HTBI primer set, the TCR CDR3 went through a first round of RT-PCR. TCRdb independently ran MiXCR on the multiplex PCR reads; one entry per CDR3 protein. Among around 420,000 distinct CDR3 sequences listed, around 16% were seen once. This CDR3 contains 15 residues. The V end lost 0 bases, the J end lost 11 bases, and 19 bases lay between the germline ends. Germline lookup yields CDR1 SGHAT and CDR2 FQNNGV. Stable Graves' hyperthyroidism denoted no ophthalmopathy progression over 18 months. With a duration under 2 months, the hyperthyroidism was newly diagnosed in patients aged 18 to 65. PBMCs were collected from an approximately 10 ml volume of fresh peripheral blood.

The receptor's source is a woman aged 18 to 35 with Graves' hyperthyroidism. Input material: blood. The rearrangement uses TRBV11-2 and TRBJ1-1, with D possibly TRBD1 on 5 matching bases. CDR3 loop: CASSLEEGRASRAFF. In nucleotides, the CDR3 is TGTGCCAGCAGCTTAGAAGAGGGCAGGGCGAGTCGGGCTTTCTTT.